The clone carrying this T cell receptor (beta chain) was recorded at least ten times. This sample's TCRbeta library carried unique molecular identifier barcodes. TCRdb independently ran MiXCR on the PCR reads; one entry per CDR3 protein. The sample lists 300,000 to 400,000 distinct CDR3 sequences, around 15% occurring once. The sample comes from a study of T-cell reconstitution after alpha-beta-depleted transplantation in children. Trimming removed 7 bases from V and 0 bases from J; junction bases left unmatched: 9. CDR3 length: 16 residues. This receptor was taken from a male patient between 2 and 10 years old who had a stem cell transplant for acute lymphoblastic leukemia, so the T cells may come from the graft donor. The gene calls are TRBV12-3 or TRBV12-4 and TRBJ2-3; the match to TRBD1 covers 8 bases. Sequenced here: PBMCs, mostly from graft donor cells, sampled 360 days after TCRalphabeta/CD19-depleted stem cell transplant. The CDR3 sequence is CASTLQGARSTDTQYF. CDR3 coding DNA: TGTGCCAGCACACTCCAGGGGGCTAGGAGCACAGATACGCAGTATTTT.